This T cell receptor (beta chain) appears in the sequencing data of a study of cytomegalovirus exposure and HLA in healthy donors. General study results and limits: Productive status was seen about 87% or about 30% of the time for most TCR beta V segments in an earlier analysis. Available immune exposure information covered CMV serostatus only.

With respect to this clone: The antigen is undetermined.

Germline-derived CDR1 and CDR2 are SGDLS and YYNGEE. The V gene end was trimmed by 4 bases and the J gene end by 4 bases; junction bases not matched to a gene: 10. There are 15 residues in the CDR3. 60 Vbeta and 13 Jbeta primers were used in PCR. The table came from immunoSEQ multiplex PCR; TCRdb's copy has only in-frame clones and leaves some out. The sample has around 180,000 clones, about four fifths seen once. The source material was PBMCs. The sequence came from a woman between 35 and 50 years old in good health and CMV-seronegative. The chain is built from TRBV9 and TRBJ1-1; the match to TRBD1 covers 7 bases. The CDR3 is CASSPRQGRGTEAFF. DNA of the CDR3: TGTGCCAGCAGCCCCCGACAGGGTCGGGGCACTGAAGCTTTCTTT.